In this sample, the clone carrying this T cell receptor (beta chain) turned up many times. The sample is drawn from a study of response to subunit inactivated influenza vaccine. Using its own MiXCR run on the RT-PCR reads, TCRdb lists one record per CDR3 protein. This table has roughly 550,000 distinct CDR3 sequences, around 21% appearing once. These data also featured in a second study, about T cells expressing NK-cell markers. From that report: Beta-chain TCR cDNA was generated via 5'RACE template switching with UMIs. Seven of the eight sequenced donors were classified as HCMV-seropositive, and one was classified as seronegative. CD8+ T cells in 5 or 6 donors included dominant NKG2C+ clonotypes at roughly 1.0-7.0%. These same clonotypes (in several donors) also led the CD3+CD56-NKG2C+ fraction. Specificity for HCMV among expanded NKG2C+ T cell clones was not established.

The sequence was obtained from a man aged 50 or older who received an inactivated influenza vaccine. The source was CD4+ T cells sorted from PBMCs, collected 11 to 12 days after vaccination.

In DNA, the CDR3 is TGTGCCAGCAGCTTGTTTACAGGGAGCTCCTACAATGAGCAGTTCTTC. Its translation: CASSLFTGSSYNEQFF. This chain links TRBV5-5 with TRBJ2-1, with D possibly TRBD1 on 6 matching bases. The CDR3 has 16 amino acids. Germline CDR1 reads SGHKS; CDR2 reads YYEKEE (reference sequence). Trimming pared 1 base from V and 0 bases from J, leaving 11 bases between.